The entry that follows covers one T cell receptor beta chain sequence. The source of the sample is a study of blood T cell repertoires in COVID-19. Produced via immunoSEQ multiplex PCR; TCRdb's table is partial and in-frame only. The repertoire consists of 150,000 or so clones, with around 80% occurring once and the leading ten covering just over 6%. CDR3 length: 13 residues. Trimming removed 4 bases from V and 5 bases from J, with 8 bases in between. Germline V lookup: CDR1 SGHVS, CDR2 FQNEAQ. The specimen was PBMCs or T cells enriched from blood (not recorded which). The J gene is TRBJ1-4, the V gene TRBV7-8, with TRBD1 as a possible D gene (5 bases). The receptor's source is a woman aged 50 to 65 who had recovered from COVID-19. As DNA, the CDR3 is TGTGCCAGCAGCTCTAGGGGAAATGAAAAACTGTTTTTT. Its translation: CASSSRGNEKLFF.